The present entry profiles one T cell receptor beta chain with its context. Its antigen is currently not known. Within one base of it there is no much larger clone, and no base qualities were kept. Per the germline V gene, WSHSY is the CDR1 and SAAADI is the CDR2. Including the terminal cysteine and phenylalanine, the CDR3 comprises 14 residues. The sequence is cut down to CDR3 DNA, 42 bases in frame from base 1. V is trimmed back by 3 bases and J by 3 bases, and the junction contains 4 bases that no gene match accounts for. Each collaborating institution followed its own protocols to collect whole blood in K2EDTA tubes. Collaborator samples were shipped for TCRbeta analysis as frozen whole blood, isolated PBMCs, or DNA extracted from either sample type. TCRbeta CDR3 regions were amplified from genomic DNA using the immunoSEQ Assay, a bias-controlled multiplex PCR. On the study's bioinformatics: The number of nucleated cells in each sample was estimated by amplification of reference gene primers within the assay. Sequence reads were collapsed and filtered to measure the absolute abundance of every unique TCRbeta CDR3 rearrangement. Productive Simpson clonality was computed per sample as the square root of Simpson's diversity index over productive rearrangements. TCRdb's version of the immuneACCESS table is confined to in-frame rearrangements and falls short of the full clone set. An unresolved V gene accounts for under half of the shortfall where checked; the remainder is of unknown origin. That table is the source of V, J and clone size, and D and trimming were worked out from the DNA. A total of tens of thousands of clones appear in this sample, around 85% of them only once. Jointly, the top ten make up around 2.3% of the sample.

These data originate in a study of blood T cell repertoires in COVID-19 (dated by TCRdb to 2020 to 2021). Describing the broader study: Samples from collaborators originated in the United States, Italy and Spain and spanned both the acute and convalescent phases of COVID-19. The dataset comprised deeply sampled blood TCRbeta repertoires from subjects exposed to, actively infected with, or recovered from COVID-19. The repertoires were released in a freely available public database intended as a resource for research on the immune response to SARS-CoV-2. HLA class I and class II types, where available, came from metadata supplied by the sample provider rather than from assay-based typing. The prospective study material was composed of cDNA or gDNA derived from T cells, B-cell-depleted T cells, or PBMCs. A de-identified subject ID, COVID-19 status, age in years and sex were almost always included in the sample metadata. The samples were drawn from the first 160 participants of the ongoing ImmuneRACE study and from some 1,300 subjects provided by 6 global collaborators.

Findings and caveats that apply to the study as a whole: The quantity of clinical and demographic metadata differed by source and by participant and was supplied without curation.

The sequence is built from TRBV10-2 and TRBJ1-1; TRBD1 agrees with 7 junctional bases. Sequenced input: peripheral blood. The clonotype originates from a man aged 45 to 65 with acute or convalescent COVID-19. At the DNA level, the sequence is TGCGCCAGCAGTGACGTGGGACAGTACACTGAAGCTTTCTTT. This encodes CASSDVGQYTEAFF.